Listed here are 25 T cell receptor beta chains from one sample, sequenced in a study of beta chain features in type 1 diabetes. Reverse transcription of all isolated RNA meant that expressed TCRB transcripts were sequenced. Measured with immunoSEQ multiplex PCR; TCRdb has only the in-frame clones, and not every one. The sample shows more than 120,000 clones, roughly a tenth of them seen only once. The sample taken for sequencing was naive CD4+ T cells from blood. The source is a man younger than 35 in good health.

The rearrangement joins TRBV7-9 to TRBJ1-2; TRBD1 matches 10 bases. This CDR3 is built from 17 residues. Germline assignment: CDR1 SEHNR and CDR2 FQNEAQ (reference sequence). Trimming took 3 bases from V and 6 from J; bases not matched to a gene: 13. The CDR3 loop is CASSFDRDRGSRDGYTF. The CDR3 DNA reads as TGTGCCAGCAGCTTTGACCGGGACAGGGGTTCGAGGGATGGCTACACCTTC.

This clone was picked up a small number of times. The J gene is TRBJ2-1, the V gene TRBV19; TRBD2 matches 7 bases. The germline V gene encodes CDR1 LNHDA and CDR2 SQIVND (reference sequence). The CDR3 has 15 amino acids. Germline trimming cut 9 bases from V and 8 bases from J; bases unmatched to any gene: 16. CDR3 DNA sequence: TGTGCCAGGGCCTTGGGAGGGTTTATTTACGATGAGCAGTTCTTC. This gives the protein CARALGGFIYDEQFF.

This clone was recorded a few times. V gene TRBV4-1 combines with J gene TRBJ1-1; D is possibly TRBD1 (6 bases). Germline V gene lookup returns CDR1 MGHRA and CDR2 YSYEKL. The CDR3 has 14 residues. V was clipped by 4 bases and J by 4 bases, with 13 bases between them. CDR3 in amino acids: CASSLLTGSTEAFF. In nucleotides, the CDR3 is TGCGCCAGCAGCCTGCTGACAGGCAGCACTGAAGCTTTCTTT.

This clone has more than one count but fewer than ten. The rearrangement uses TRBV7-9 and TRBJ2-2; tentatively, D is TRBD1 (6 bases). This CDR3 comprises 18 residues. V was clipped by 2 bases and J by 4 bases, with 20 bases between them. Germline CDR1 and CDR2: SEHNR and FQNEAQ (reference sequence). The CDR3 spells CASSLPVLKQGSTGELFF. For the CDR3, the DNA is TGTGCCAGCAGCTTACCCGTACTGAAGCAGGGGAGCACCGGGGAGCTGTTTTTT.

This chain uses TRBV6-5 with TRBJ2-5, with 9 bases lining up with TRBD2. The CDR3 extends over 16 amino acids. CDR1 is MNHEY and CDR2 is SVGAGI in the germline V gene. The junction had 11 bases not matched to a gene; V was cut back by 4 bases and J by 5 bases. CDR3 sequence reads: CASSSTLAGAGETQYF. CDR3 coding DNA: TGTGCCAGCAGTTCGACATTAGCGGGGGCAGGGGAGACCCAGTACTTC.

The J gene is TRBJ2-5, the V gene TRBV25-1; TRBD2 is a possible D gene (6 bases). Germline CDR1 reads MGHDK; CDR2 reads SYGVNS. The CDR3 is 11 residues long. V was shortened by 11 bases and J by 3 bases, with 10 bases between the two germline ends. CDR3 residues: CAPTGEETQYF. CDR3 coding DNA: TGTGCCCCGACGGGGGAAGAGACCCAGTACTTC.

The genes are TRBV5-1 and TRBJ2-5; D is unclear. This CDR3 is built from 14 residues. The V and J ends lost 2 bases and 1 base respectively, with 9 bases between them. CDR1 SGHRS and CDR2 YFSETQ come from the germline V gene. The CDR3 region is CASSFWAPQETQYF. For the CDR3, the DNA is TGCGCCAGCAGCTTCTGGGCCCCCCAAGAGACCCAGTACTTC.

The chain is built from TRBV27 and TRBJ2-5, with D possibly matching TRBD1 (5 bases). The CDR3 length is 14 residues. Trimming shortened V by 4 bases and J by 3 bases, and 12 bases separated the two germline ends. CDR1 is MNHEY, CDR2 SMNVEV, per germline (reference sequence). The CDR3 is CASSSQGGEETQYF. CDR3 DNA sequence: TGTGCCAGCAGTTCGCAGGGTGGTGAAGAGACCCAGTACTTC.

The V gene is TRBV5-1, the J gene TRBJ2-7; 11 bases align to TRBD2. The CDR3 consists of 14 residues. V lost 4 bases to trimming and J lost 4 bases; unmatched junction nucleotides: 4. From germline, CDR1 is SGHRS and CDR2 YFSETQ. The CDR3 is CASSLSSGGYEQYF. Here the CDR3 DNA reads TGCGCCAGCAGCCTGTCTAGCGGGGGGTACGAGCAGTACTTC. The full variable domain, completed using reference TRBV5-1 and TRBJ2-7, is KAGVTQTPRYLIKTRGQQVTLSCSPISGHRSVSWYQQTPGQGLQFLFEYFSETQRNKGNFPGRFSGRQFSNSRSEMNVSTLELGDSALYLCASSLSSGGYEQYFGPGTRLTVT.

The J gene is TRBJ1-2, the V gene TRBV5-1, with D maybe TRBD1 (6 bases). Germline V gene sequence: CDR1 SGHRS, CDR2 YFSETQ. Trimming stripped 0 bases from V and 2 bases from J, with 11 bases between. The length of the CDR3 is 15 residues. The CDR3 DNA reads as TGCGCCAGCAGCTTGGAAGCGGGGGCCAACTATGGCTACACCTTC. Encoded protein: CASSLEAGANYGYTF. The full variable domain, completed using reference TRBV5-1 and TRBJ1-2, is KAGVTQTPRYLIKTRGQQVTLSCSPISGHRSVSWYQQTPGQGLQFLFEYFSETQRNKGNFPGRFSGRQFSNSRSEMNVSTLELGDSALYLCASSLEAGANYGYTFGSGTRLTVV.

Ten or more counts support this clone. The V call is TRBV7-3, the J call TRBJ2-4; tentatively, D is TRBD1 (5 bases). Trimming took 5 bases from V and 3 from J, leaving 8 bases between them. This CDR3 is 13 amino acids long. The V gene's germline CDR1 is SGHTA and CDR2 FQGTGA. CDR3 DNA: TGTGCCAGCAGCCCCCAGGGCAAAAACATTCAGTACTTC. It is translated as CASSPQGKNIQYF. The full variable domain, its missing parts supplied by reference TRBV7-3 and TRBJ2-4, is GAGVSQTPSNKVTEKGKYVELRCDPISGHTALYWYRQSLGQGPEFLIYFQGTGAADDSGLPNDRFFAVRPEGSVSTLKIQRTERGDSAVYLCASSPQGKNIQYFGAGTRLSVL.

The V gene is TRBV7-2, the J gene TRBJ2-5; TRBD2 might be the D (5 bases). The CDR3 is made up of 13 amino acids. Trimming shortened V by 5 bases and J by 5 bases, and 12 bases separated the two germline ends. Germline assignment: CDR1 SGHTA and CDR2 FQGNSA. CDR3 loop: CASSLGRAETQYF. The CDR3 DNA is TGTGCCAGCAGCCTCGGGCGGGCTGAGACCCAGTACTTC.

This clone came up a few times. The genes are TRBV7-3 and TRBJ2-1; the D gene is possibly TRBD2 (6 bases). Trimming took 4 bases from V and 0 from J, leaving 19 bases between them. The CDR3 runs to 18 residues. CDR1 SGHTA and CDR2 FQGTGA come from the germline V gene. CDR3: CASSSRGLDPSSYNEQFF. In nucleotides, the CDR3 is TGTGCCAGCAGCTCGCGGGGTCTAGACCCGAGCTCCTACAATGAGCAGTTCTTC.

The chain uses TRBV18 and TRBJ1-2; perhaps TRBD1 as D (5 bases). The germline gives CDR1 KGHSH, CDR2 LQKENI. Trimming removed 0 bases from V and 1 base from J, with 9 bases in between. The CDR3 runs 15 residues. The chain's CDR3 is CASSPPGLINYGYTF. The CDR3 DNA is TGTGCCAGCTCACCACCGGGACTCATTAACTATGGCTACACCTTC.

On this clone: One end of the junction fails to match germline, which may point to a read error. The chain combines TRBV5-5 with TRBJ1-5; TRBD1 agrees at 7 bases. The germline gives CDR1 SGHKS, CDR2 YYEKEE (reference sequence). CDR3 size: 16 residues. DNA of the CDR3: TGTGCCAGCAGCTTGAATGACAGGGCGGGCAACCAGCCCCAGCATTTT. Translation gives CASSLNDRAGNQPQHF.

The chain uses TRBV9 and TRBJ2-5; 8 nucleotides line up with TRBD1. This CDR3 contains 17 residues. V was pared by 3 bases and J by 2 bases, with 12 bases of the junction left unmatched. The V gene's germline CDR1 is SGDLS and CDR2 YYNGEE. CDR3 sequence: CASSERHLDRGQETQYF. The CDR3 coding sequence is TGTGCCAGCAGCGAGAGGCACCTCGACAGGGGTCAAGAGACCCAGTACTTC.

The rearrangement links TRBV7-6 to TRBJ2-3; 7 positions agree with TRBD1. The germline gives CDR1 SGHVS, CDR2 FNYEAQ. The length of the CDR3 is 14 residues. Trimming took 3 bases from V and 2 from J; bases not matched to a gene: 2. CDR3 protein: CASSLDRPTDTQYF. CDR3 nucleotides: TGTGCCAGCAGCTTGGACAGGCCCACAGATACGCAGTATTTT.

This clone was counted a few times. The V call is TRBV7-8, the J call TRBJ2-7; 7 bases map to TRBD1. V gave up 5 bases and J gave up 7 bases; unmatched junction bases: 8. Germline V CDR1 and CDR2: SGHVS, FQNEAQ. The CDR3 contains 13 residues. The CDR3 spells CASSTDREREQYF. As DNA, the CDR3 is TGTGCCAGCAGCACCGACAGGGAACGAGAGCAGTACTTC.

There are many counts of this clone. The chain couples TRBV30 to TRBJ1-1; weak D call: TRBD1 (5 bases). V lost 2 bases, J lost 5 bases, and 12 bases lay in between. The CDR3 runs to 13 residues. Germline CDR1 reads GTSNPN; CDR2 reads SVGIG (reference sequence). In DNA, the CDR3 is TGTGCCTGGAGTTATTGGGGGAGGACTGAAGCTTTCTTT. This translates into CAWSYWGRTEAFF.

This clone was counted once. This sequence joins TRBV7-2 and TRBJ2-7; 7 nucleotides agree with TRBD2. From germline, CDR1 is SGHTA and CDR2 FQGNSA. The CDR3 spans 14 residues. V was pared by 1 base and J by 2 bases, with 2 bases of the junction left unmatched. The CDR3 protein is CASSLGGRAYEQYF. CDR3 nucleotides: TGTGCCAGCAGCTTAGGAGGGAGGGCCTACGAGCAGTACTTC.

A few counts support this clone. In DNA form, the CDR3 reads TGTGCCAGCAGCTCGGGACTAGCTGGCCAGGATACGCAGTATTTT. Translated: CASSSGLAGQDTQYF. V and J are TRBV6-5 and TRBJ2-3; 9 bases are a match to TRBD2. CDR1 is MNHEY, CDR2 SVGAGI, per germline. Losses at the gene ends were 6 bases for V and 6 bases for J; bases not matched to a gene: 10. The CDR3 consists of 15 residues.

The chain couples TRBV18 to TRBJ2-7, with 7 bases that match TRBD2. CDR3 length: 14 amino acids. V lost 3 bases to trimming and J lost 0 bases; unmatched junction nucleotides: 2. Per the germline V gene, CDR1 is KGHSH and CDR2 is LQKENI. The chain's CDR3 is CASSPGGSSYEQYF. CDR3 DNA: TGTGCCAGCTCACCTGGCGGGAGCTCCTACGAGCAGTACTTC.

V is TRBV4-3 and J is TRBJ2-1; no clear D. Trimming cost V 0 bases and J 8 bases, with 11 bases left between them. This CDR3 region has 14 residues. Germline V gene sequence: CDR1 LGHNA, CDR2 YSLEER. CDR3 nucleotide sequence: TGCGCCAGCAGCCAAGATAGGTCCCGGGATGAGCAGTTCTTC. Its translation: CASSQDRSRDEQFF.

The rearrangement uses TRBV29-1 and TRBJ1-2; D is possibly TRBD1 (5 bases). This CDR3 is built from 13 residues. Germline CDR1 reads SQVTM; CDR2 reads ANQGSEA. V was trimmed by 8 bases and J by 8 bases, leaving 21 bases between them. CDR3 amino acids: CSSEGRQQVGYTF. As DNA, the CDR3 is TGCAGCTCGGAGGGCCGCCAACAGGTGGGCTACACCTTC.

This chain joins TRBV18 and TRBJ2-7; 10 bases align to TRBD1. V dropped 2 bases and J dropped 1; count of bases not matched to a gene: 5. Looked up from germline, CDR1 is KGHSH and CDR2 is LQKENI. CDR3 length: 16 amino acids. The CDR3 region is CASSPEGQGRSYEQYF. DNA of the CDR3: TGTGCCAGCTCACCAGAGGGACAGGGGCGTTCCTACGAGCAGTACTTC.